Presented here are 9 T cell receptor beta chains from one specimen sequenced in a study of T cell repertoires in cytomegalovirus infection. Antigens for these TCRs are unknown. From the reads, TCRdb called clonotypes with MiXCR, one entry per CDR3 protein. The sample has under 850,000 distinct CDR3 sequences, roughly 30% seen once. Sequenced here: cultured PBMCs, sampled from culture after CMV antigen stimulation. These receptors were taken from a human donor in good health (CMV status not recorded). Some clones in this sample may be carry-over from other donors' samples.

This chain joins TRBV3-1 and TRBJ2-7; D not certain. Germline V gene lookup returns CDR1 LGHDT and CDR2 YNNKEL (reference sequence). The CDR3 length is 14 residues. V was clipped by 2 bases and J by 0 bases, with 8 bases between them. The CDR3 DNA reads TGTGCCAGCAGCCAACAAGGGATCTCCTACGAGCAGTACTTC. Amino acids: CASSQQGISYEQYF.

At least ten counts were recorded for this clonotype. The chain carries TRBV7-2 and TRBJ2-5; 7 nucleotides line up with TRBD1. Germline-derived CDR1 and CDR2 are SGHTA and FQGNSA. Unmatched junction bases numbered 14, after V lost 2 bases and J lost 5 bases. CDR3 size: 17 residues. CDR3 region: CASSLPFARGFVETQYF. The CDR3 DNA follows: TGTGCCAGCAGCTTACCTTTCGCCAGGGGGTTTGTCGAGACCCAGTACTTC.

There are many counts of this clonotype. The DNA of the CDR3 is TGTGCCAGCAGCTTATCACAGGGATCTGGCTACACCTTC. This codes for CASSLSQGSGYTF. The J gene is TRBJ1-2, the V gene TRBV7-2, with a possible D match to TRBD1 (6 bases). Germline lookup yields CDR1 SGHTA and CDR2 FQGNSA. The CDR3 runs to 13 residues. V was shortened by 2 bases and J by 7 bases, with 11 bases between the two germline ends.

This clonotype was detected a few times. The chain links TRBV12-3 or TRBV12-4 to TRBJ2-1; weak D call: TRBD2 (5 bases). Trimming pared 3 bases from V and 8 bases from J, leaving 11 bases between. The CDR3 length is 13 residues. CDR3 nucleotides: TGTGCCAGCAGTTTTACCGGGAACGATGAGCAGTTCTTC. It encodes CASSFTGNDEQFF.

This chain connects TRBV11-2 to TRBJ2-1, with TRBD1 as a possible D gene (6 bases). V was cut by 6 bases and J by 8 bases, with 17 bases left in between. This CDR3 is 14 amino acids long. Germline CDR1 reads SGHAT; CDR2 reads FQNNGV. This CDR3 is CASSPRTAGDEQFF. The CDR3 DNA is TGTGCCAGCAGTCCGAGGACTGCAGGGGATGAGCAGTTCTTC.

The rearrangement links TRBV6-6 to TRBJ1-5, with D unresolved. V lost 9 bases, J lost 5 bases, and 14 bases lay in between. The CDR3 length is 13 residues. CDR1 MNHNY and CDR2 SVGAGI come from the germline V gene (reference sequence). Here the CDR3 reads CASRMRGDQPQHF. The CDR3 DNA is TGTGCCAGTCGTATGCGCGGAGATCAGCCCCAGCATTTT.

Ten or more counts support this clonotype. The CDR3 reads CASSLVYNEQFF. In nucleotides, the CDR3 is TGTGCCAGCAGCTTAGTTTACAATGAGCAGTTCTTC. This chain uses TRBV7-2 with TRBJ2-1; D remains unclear. CDR1 and CDR2 (germline): SGHTA, FQGNSA. CDR3 size: 12 residues. V was cut by 1 base and J by 4 bases, with 2 bases left in between.

This chain connects TRBV11-2 to TRBJ2-7; TRBD2 aligns across 11 bases. CDR3 size: 22 residues. Germline CDR1 and CDR2: SGHAT and FQNNGV. With 5 bases clipped from V and 2 bases from J, the junction kept 26 bases outside the gene matches. The CDR3, as DNA: TGTGCCAGCAGCCCCGACAGAGCCCAACCTTCACGACTAGCGGGAATACCCTACGAGCAGTACTTC. It codes for CASSPDRAQPSRLAGIPYEQYF.

In nucleotides, the CDR3 is TGTGCCATCGTCGGCAGCCCGAACACTGAAGCTTTCTTT. Encoded protein: CAIVGSPNTEAFF. The chain uses TRBV10-3 and TRBJ1-1, with D unresolved. Deletions cut 8 bases from V and 1 base from J, with 11 bases between. Germline V gene data show CDR1 as ENHRY and CDR2 as SYGVKD. This CDR3 is built from 13 residues.